Following are 7 T cell receptor beta chains from one sample sequenced in a study of response to subunit inactivated influenza vaccine. TCRdb ran MiXCR on the RT-PCR reads and lists one entry per CDR3 protein. The profile shows more than 250,000 distinct CDR3 sequences, 21% of them singletons. The starting material was PBMCs from blood, obtained about 20 months after vaccination. The origin of the receptors is a man between 50 and 75 years old who received an inactivated influenza vaccine.

This clonotype was picked up a small number of times. This sequence joins TRBV27 and TRBJ1-1; tentatively, D is TRBD1 (6 bases). Trimming cost V 0 bases and J 8 bases, with 10 bases left between them. The length of the CDR3 is 13 residues. CDR1 is MNHEY, CDR2 SMNVEV, per germline (reference sequence). The CDR3: CASSLSRGREAFF. CDR3 bases: TGTGCCAGCAGTTTATCGAGGGGGAGAGAAGCTTTCTTT.

This clonotype has a count of ten or more. The V and J genes are TRBV28 and TRBJ2-3; D may be TRBD2 (6 bases). Germline V gene data show CDR1 as MDHEN and CDR2 as SYDVKM. The CDR3 length is 15 residues. V was trimmed by 8 bases and J by 0 bases, leaving 15 bases between them. The CDR3 nucleotides read TGTGCCAGCTCACCCCTAGCGATTAGCACAGATACGCAGTATTTT. Translated: CASSPLAISTDTQYF. The full variable domain, in which reference TRBV28 and TRBJ2-3 provide the parts outside the CDR3, is DVKVTQSSRYLVKRTGEKVFLECVQDMDHENMFWYRQDPGLGLRLIYFSYDVKMKEKGDIPEGYSVSREKKERFSLILESASTNQTSMYLCASSPLAISTDTQYFGPGTRLTVL.

There are a few counts of this clonotype. V usage is TRBV3-1 and J usage is TRBJ1-1; 7 bases are shared with TRBD1. The germline V gene encodes CDR1 LGHDT and CDR2 YNNKEL (reference sequence). The length of the CDR3 is 14 residues. V dropped 4 bases and J dropped 1; count of bases not matched to a gene: 3. CDR3 protein: CASSRTGTNTEAFF. Here the CDR3 DNA reads TGTGCCAGCAGCCGGACAGGTACGAACACTGAAGCTTTCTTT.

This clonotype was picked up a small number of times. The genes are TRBV20-1 and TRBJ2-1; possible D gene TRBD2, 6 bases. Germline CDR1 DFQATT, CDR2 SNEGSKA (reference sequence). V was pared by 3 bases and J by 6 bases, with 15 bases between. This CDR3 comprises 14 residues. This CDR3 reads CSAREIAESNEQFF. The DNA of the CDR3 is TGCAGTGCTAGGGAAATAGCGGAGTCCAATGAGCAGTTCTTC.

Concerning this clonotype itself: Just one base apart from a much larger clone, this may be a read error. CDR3 residues: CASIFWGAATEAFF. The CDR3 region has the DNA TGCGCCAGCATCTTTTGGGGAGCTGCCACTGAAGCTTTCTTT. This chain connects TRBV5-1 to TRBJ1-1; D gene unclear. Germline V gene data show CDR1 as SGHRS and CDR2 as YFSETQ. V lost 6 bases and J lost 4, with 16 bases in between. The CDR3 totals 14 residues.

There are many counts of this clonotype. The chain joins TRBV6-1 to TRBJ1-2, with 7 bases that match TRBD1. This CDR3 comprises 13 residues. In germline, CDR1 is MNHNS, CDR2 SASEGT. With 6 bases clipped from V and 5 bases from J, the junction kept 6 bases outside the gene matches. This CDR3 reads CASRATGLYGYTF. CDR3 bases: TGTGCCAGCAGAGCGACAGGGTTATATGGCTACACCTTC.

A few counts support this clonotype. This chain joins TRBV6-2 or TRBV6-3 and TRBJ2-4; D uncertain. The germline V gene encodes CDR1 MNHEY and CDR2 SVGEGT. The CDR3 covers 11 residues. V was shortened by 6 bases and J by 9 bases, with 9 bases between the two germline ends. Here the CDR3 reads CASSRESIQYF. CDR3 in DNA: TGTGCCAGCAGCCGCGAGTCCATTCAGTACTTC.